Shown below are 16 T cell receptor beta chains from a single sample sequenced in a study of OX40 agonist ivuxolimab in advanced cancers. Profiled with immunoSEQ multiplex PCR; TCRdb holds only in-frame clones, not every one. The sample carries approximately 40,000 clones, 80% recorded once. Sequencing was performed on CD4+ or CD8+ T cells sorted from blood, taken in a trial of the OX40 agonist ivuxolimab. Every receptor here comes from an adult with an advanced solid tumor such as melanoma, head and neck, liver or kidney cancer.

The genes are TRBV18 and TRBJ2-5; D gene uncertain. The V end lost 3 bases, the J end lost 2 bases, and 13 bases lay between the germline ends. CDR1 KGHSH and CDR2 LQKENI come from the germline V gene. The CDR3 is 15 amino acids. The CDR3 sequence is CASSPPVGPQETQYF. The CDR3 nucleotides are TGTGCCAGCTCACCCCCGGTTGGACCGCAAGAGACCCAGTACTTC.

V and J are TRBV7-2 and TRBJ2-7, with 10 bases fitting TRBD2. Germline V gene lookup returns CDR1 SGHTA and CDR2 FQGNSA. CDR3 length: 14 amino acids. V trimming: 5 bases; J trimming: 2 bases; junction bases outside the gene matches: 3. The CDR3 region is CASSTAGGPYEQYF. The CDR3, as DNA: TGTGCCAGCAGCACAGCGGGAGGGCCCTACGAGCAGTACTTC.

This clone occurred a few times. This chain links TRBV6-5 with TRBJ2-5; maybe TRBD2 (5 bases). Between the trimmed V and J ends, which lost 4 bases and 3 bases, there was a span of 15 bases. The CDR3 is 15 amino acids. The germline V gene encodes CDR1 MNHEY and CDR2 SVGAGI. The CDR3 nucleotides read TGTGCCAGCAGTTCCCCCAGGACTTTGGAAGAGACCCAGTACTTC. As protein: CASSSPRTLEETQYF.

The chain recombines TRBV14 with TRBJ1-1, with a possible D match to TRBD1 (6 bases). Trimming removed 2 bases at V and 1 base at J, with 17 bases between. This CDR3 spans 17 amino acids. Germline V gene data show CDR1 as SGHDN and CDR2 as FVKESK. In DNA, the CDR3 is TGTGCCAGCAGCCAAAAGGGGGGCAGAACGGGGAACACTGAAGCTTTCTTT. Residues: CASSQKGGRTGNTEAFF.

CDR3 in DNA: TGTGCCAGCAGCAAAGTGAGCCGGCTCCCGATGGTCGGGGAGCTGTTTTTT. This encodes CASSKVSRLPMVGELFF. V is TRBV21-1 and J is TRBJ2-2. TRBV21-1 is a pseudogene locus. CDR3 length equals 17 residues.

The chain uses TRBV9 and TRBJ1-1; a possible D gene is TRBD1 (6 bases). Germline V gene lookup returns CDR1 SGDLS and CDR2 YYNGEE. CDR3 size: 19 residues. V lost 0 bases and J 0 bases, leaving 21 bases between the germline ends. CDR3 amino acids: CASSVDPETGVGLNTEAFF. The CDR3 DNA follows: TGTGCCAGCAGCGTAGACCCCGAGACAGGAGTGGGTTTGAACACTGAAGCTTTCTTT.

This clone appeared many times. The V and J genes are TRBV5-4 and TRBJ1-2; D unresolved. Germline CDR1 and CDR2: SGHNT and YYREEE (reference sequence). Trimming took off 0 bases at V and 8 bases at J, with 11 bases between the two ends. The CDR3 runs to 13 residues. CDR3: CASSLDGSRGYTF. DNA for the CDR3: TGTGCCAGCAGCTTGGATGGTAGTAGGGGCTACACCTTC. Together with reference TRBV5-4 and TRBJ1-2, the CDR3 gives the full variable domain: ETGVTQSPTHLIKTRGQQVTLRCSSQSGHNTVSWYQQALGQGPQFIFQYYREEENGRGNFPPRFSGLQFPNYSSELNVNALELDDSALYLCASSLDGSRGYTFGSGTRLTVV.

The CDR3 nucleotides read TGCGCCAGCAGCTTGGGCCCGAACACTGAAGCTTTCTTT. As protein: CASSLGPNTEAFF. The chain recombines TRBV5-1 with TRBJ1-1; D unclear. Germline CDR1 SGHRS, CDR2 YFSETQ. CDR3 length: 13 amino acids. V was trimmed by 0 bases and J by 1 base, leaving 4 bases between them.

This chain connects TRBV7-9 to TRBJ2-5, with 10 bases aligning to TRBD2. Germline values: CDR1 SEHNR, CDR2 FQNEAQ (reference sequence). The ends lost 5 bases at V and 4 bases at J; junction bases unmatched: 4. There are 14 residues in the CDR3. DNA of the CDR3: TGTGCCAGCAGCGATCTAGCGGGAGTAGAGACCCAGTACTTC. Translation gives CASSDLAGVETQYF.

The CDR3 loop is CAISVGQGVAEAFF. CDR3 DNA: TGTGCCATCAGTGTGGGACAGGGGGTCGCTGAAGCTTTCTTT. The chain combines TRBV10-3 with TRBJ1-1; 11 bases map to TRBD1. Germline values: CDR1 ENHRY, CDR2 SYGVKD. CDR3 length: 14 amino acids. V was pared by 4 bases and J by 6 bases, with 4 bases of the junction left unmatched.

This chain uses TRBV7-2 with TRBJ2-1, with D possibly being TRBD2 (6 bases). V shed 5 bases and J shed 8 bases, with 22 bases lying between them. CDR1 is SGHTA and CDR2 is FQGNSA in the germline V gene. The CDR3 covers 16 residues. CDR3 DNA: TGTGCCAGCAGCAGGAGGGTCGGTGGGAGTGACTATGAGCAGTTCTTC. Translated, it gives CASSRRVGGSDYEQFF.

The genes are TRBV25-1 and TRBJ1-6; D uncertain. Germline V CDR1 and CDR2: MGHDK, SYGVNS. The ends were cut back, 3 bases at V and 11 bases at J, with 11 bases in the middle. This CDR3 is 13 amino acids long. The CDR3 DNA is TGTGCCAGCAGTGAGGGCGAAATTACACCCCTCCACTTT. It encodes CASSEGEITPLHF.

The chain has TRBV7-3 and TRBJ2-7, with 8 bases matching TRBD1. The CDR3 loop spans 15 amino acids. Germline V gives CDR1 SGHTA, CDR2 FQGTGA. V shed 3 bases and J 0 bases; nucleotides not matched to a gene: 4. As DNA, the CDR3 is TGTGCCAGCAGCTTGGCAGGGACAGGCTCCTACGAGCAGTACTTC. Encoded protein: CASSLAGTGSYEQYF. The whole variable domain, filled in from reference TRBV7-3 and TRBJ2-7, reads GAGVSQTPSNKVTEKGKYVELRCDPISGHTALYWYRQSLGQGPEFLIYFQGTGAADDSGLPNDRFFAVRPEGSVSTLKIQRTERGDSAVYLCASSLAGTGSYEQYFGPGTRLTVT.

J is TRBJ1-2 and V is TRBV5-4; weak D call: TRBD1 (5 bases). This CDR3 has 18 residues. Trimming stripped 2 bases from V and 4 bases from J, with 24 bases between. Germline assignment: CDR1 SGHNT and CDR2 YYREEE (reference sequence). The CDR3: CASSFSPGTPSFSYGYTF. The CDR3 DNA follows: TGTGCCAGCAGCTTCTCGCCCGGGACCCCATCTTTCTCCTATGGCTACACCTTC.

The rearrangement links TRBV7-2 to TRBJ2-7; D uncertain. V shed 5 bases and J shed 3 bases, with 8 bases lying between them. This CDR3 comprises 12 residues. Germline V lookup: CDR1 SGHTA, CDR2 FQGNSA. DNA for the CDR3: TGTGCCAGCAGCAACTCACTCTACGAGCAGTACTTC. This gives the protein CASSNSLYEQYF.

V usage is TRBV14 and J usage is TRBJ2-1, with 8 bases fitting TRBD2. Trimming removed 2 bases from V and 13 bases from J; junction bases left unmatched: 7. There are 13 residues in the CDR3. CDR1 is SGHDN, CDR2 FVKESK, per germline. CDR3 in amino acids: CASSQSRGGPQFF. The DNA for the CDR3 is TGTGCCAGCAGCCAAAGTCGGGGGGGACCCCAGTTCTTC.